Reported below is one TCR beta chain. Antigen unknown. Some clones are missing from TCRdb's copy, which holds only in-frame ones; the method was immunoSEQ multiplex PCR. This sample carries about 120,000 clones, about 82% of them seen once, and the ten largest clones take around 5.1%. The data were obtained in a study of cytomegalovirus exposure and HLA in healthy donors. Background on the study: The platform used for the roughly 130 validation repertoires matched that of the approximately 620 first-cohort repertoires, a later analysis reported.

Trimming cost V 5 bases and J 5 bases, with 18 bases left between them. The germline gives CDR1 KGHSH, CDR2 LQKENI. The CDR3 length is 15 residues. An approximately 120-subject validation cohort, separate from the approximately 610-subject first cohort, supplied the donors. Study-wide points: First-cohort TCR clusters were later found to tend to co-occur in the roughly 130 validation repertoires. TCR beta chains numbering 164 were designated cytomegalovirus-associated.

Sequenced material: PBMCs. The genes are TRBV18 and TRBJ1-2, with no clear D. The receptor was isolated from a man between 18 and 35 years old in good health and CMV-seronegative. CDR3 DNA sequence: TGTGCCAGCTCAGGAATCGCCCGCGGGGAATATGGCTACACCTTC. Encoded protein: CASSGIARGEYGYTF.